Below, one T cell receptor beta chain is given with its context. Its antigen is not known. The CDR3 length is 16 residues. CDR1 and CDR2 (germline): SGHTA, FQGNSA. This specimen comes from a study of T cells expressing NK-cell markers. On the study more broadly: Investigators obtained TCR beta repertoires from sorted CD3+CD56+NKG2C+, CD3+CD56+NKG2C- and CD3+CD56-NKG2C+ T cells. The study's findings and limits: Among CD8+ T cells from over 5 donors, dominant NKG2C+ clonotypes accounted for about 1.0-7.0%.

TCRdb processed the 5' RACE reads again and assigns one entry to each CDR3 protein, with no DNA. The repertoire table contains 150,000 or so distinct CDR3 sequences. What was sequenced was blood T cells: a sorted CD56 or NKG2C T cell subset, CD4+ or CD8+ T cells, or bulk PBMC T cells (not recorded which). The chain is built from TRBV7-2 and TRBJ2-7. The TCR originated in a woman between 50 and 59 years old in good health. CDR3 in amino acids: CASSLASLQIGYEQYF.